This TCR beta chain is from a study of OX40 agonist ivuxolimab in advanced cancers. At the level of the study: Intravenous ivuxolimab at 0.01 to 10 mg/kg was given to patients every 2 weeks.

Clones were sequenced by immunoSEQ multiplex PCR, and TCRdb holds only the in-frame ones, with some missing. The sample lists around 80,000 clones, approximately 95% seen once, with just over 20% in the top ten. The V end lost 6 bases, the J end lost 5 bases, and 16 bases lay between the germline ends. Per the germline V gene, CDR1 is MNHEY and CDR2 is SVGAGI. The CDR3 is 14 amino acids. The gene calls are TRBV6-5 and TRBJ2-5; D is perhaps TRBD1 (6 bases). The sample consisted of CD4+ or CD8+ T cells sorted from blood, taken in a trial of the OX40 agonist ivuxolimab. This clonotype originated in an adult with an advanced solid tumor such as melanoma, head and neck, liver or kidney cancer. The CDR3 sequence: CASRTEQGWETQYF. The CDR3 DNA reads TGTGCCAGCAGGACTGAACAGGGATGGGAGACCCAGTACTTC.